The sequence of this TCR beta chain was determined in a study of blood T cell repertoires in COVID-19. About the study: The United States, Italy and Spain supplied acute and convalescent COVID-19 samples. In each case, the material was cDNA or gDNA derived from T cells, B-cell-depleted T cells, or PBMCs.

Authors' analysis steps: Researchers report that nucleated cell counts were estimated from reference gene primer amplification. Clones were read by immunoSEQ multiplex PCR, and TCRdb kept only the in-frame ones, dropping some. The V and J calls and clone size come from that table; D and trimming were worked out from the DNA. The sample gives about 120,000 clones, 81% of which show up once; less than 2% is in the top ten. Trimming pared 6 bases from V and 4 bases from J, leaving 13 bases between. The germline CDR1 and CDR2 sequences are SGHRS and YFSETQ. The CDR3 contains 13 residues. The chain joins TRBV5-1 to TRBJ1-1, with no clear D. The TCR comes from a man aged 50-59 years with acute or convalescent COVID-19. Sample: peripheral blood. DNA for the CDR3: TGCGCCAGCATGGGGTACGGGAGCACTGAAGCTTTCTTT. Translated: CASMGYGSTEAFF.